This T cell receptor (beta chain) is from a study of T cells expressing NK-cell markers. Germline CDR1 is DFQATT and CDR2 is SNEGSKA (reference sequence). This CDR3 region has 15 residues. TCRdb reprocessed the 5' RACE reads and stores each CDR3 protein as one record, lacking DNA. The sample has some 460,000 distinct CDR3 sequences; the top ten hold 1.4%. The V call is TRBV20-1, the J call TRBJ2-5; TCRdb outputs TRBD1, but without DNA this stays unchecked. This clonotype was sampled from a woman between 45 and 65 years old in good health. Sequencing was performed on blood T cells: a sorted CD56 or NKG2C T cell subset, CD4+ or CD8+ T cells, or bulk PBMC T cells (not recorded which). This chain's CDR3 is CSALPGTGRQETQYF.